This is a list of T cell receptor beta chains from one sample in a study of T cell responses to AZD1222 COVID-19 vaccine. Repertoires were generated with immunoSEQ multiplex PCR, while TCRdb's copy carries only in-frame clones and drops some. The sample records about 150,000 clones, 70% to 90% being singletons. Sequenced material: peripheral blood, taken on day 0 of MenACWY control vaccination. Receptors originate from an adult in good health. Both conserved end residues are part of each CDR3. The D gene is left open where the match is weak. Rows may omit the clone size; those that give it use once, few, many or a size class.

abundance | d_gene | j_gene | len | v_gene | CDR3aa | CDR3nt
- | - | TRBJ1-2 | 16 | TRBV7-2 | CASSSLPTGPPDSYTF | TGTGCCAGCAGCTCCCTTCCGACAGGCCCCCCAGACAGCTACACCTTC
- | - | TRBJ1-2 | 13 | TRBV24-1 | CATSDTGRHGYTF | TGTGCCACCAGTGATACCGGGAGGCATGGCTACACCTTC
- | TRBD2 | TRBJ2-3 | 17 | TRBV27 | CASSSRLAGLIVDTQYF | TGTGCCAGCAGTTCCAGACTAGCGGGACTGATTGTAGATACGCAGTATTTT
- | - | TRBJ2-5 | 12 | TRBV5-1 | CASRQNQETQYF | TGCGCCAGCAGACAAAACCAAGAGACCCAGTACTTC
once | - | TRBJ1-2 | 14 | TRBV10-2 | CASTLSGGNYGYTF | TGCGCCAGCACCTTAAGCGGGGGGAACTATGGCTACACCTTC
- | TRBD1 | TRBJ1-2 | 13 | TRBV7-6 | CASSLSDRGGYTF | TGTGCCAGCAGCTTGTCGGACAGGGGTGGCTACACCTTC
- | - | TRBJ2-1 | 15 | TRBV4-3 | CASSQDRDGYNEQFF | TGCGCCAGCAGCCAAGACAGGGACGGGTACAATGAGCAGTTCTTC
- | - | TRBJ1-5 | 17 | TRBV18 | CASSRGTGSFGNQPQHF | TGTGCCAGCTCACGGGGCACAGGGTCGTTCGGCAATCAGCCCCAGCATTTT
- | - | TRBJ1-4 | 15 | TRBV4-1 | CASSQDRISRWKLFF | TGCGCCAGCAGCCAAGACCGGATATCCAGGTGGAAACTGTTTTTT
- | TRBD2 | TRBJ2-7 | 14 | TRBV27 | CACGPAGESYEQYF | TGTGCCTGCGGACCAGCGGGAGAATCCTACGAGCAGTACTTC
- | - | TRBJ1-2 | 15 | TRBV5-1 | CASSLAQTVRDGYTF | TGCGCCAGCAGCTTGGCCCAGACTGTACGGGATGGCTACACCTTC
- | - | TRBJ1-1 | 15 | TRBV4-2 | CASSQGSDGNTEAFF | TGTGCCAGCAGCCAAGGTTCTGACGGGAACACTGAAGCTTTCTTT
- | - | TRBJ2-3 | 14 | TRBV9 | CASSLETNTDTQYF | TGTGCCAGCAGCCTTGAGACAAACACAGATACGCAGTATTTT
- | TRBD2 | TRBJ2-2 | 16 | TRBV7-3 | CASRPAGAGNTGELFF | TGTGCCAGCAGACCAGCGGGGGCCGGGAACACCGGGGAGCTGTTTTTT
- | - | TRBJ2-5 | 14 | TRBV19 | CASSLQGNLQTQYF | TGTGCCAGTAGCCTACAGGGAAATTTGCAGACCCAGTACTTC
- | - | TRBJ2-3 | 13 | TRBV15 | CATSRDGWDTQYF | TGTGCCACCAGCAGAGATGGATGGGATACGCAGTATTTT
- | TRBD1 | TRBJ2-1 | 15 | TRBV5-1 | CASSSDRGLFNEQFF | TGCGCCAGCAGCTCGGACAGGGGGTTGTTCAATGAGCAGTTCTTC
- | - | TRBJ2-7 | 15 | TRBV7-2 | CASKRGPGVNYEQYF | TGTGCCAGCAAGAGGGGGCCGGGAGTAAACTACGAGCAGTACTTC
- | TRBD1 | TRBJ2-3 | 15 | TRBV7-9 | CASSFGQGRLDTQYF | TGTGCCAGCAGTTTTGGACAGGGGAGGTTAGATACGCAGTATTTT
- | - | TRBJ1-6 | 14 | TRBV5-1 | CASKQDGELSPLHF | TGCGCCAGCAAACAGGACGGGGAATTATCACCCCTCCACTTT
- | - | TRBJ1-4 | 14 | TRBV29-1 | CSVRKTAAYEKLFF | TGCAGCGTTAGAAAAACAGCGGCTTACGAAAAACTGTTTTTT
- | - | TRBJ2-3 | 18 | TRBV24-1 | CATSDPAPSETHTDTQYF | TGTGCCACCAGTGATCCTGCGCCTAGCGAAACTCACACAGATACGCAGTATTTT
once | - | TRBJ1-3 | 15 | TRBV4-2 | CASSYAQSSGNTIYF | TGTGCCAGCAGCTACGCACAAAGCTCTGGAAACACCATATATTTT
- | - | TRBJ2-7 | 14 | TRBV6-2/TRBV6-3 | CASSKPQGIGEQYF | TGTGCCAGCAGTAAACCTCAGGGAATCGGTGAGCAGTACTTC
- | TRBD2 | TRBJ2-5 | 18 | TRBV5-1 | CASSPGGTSGSFQETQYF | TGCGCCAGCAGCCCCGGTGGGACTAGCGGGAGCTTCCAAGAGACCCAGTACTTC
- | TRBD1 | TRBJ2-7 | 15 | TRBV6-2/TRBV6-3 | CASSQGDRGNYEQYF | TGTGCCAGCAGCCAAGGGGACAGGGGGAACTACGAGCAGTACTTC
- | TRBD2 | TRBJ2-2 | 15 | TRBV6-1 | CASRAGAPNTGELFF | TGTGCCAGCAGAGCGGGGGCCCCGAACACCGGGGAGCTGTTTTTT
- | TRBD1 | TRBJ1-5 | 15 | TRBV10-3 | CATGTGGRSNQPQHF | TGTGCCACGGGGACAGGGGGCAGGAGCAATCAGCCCCAGCATTTT
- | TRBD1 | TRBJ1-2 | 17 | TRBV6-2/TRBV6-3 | CASSSTTRLTGAGGYTF | TGTGCCAGCAGTTCCACCACGCGCTTGACAGGGGCGGGCGGCTACACCTTC
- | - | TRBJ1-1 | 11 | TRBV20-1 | CSAAGNTEAFF | TGCAGTGCTGCGGGAAACACTGAAGCTTTCTTT
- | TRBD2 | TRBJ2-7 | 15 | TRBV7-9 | CASSSRLAGTYEQYF | TGTGCCAGCAGCTCACGACTAGCGGGTACCTACGAGCAGTACTTC
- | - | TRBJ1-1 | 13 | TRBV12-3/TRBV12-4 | CASTRQVGTEAFF | TGTGCCAGCACAAGACAGGTAGGGACTGAAGCTTTCTTT
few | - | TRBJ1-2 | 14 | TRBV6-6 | CASRSGRNFYGYTF | TGTGCCAGCAGATCTGGACGGAACTTCTATGGCTACACCTTC
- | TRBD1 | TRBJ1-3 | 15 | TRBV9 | CASSSATGSGNTIYF | TGTGCCAGCAGCTCAGCGACAGGGTCAGGAAACACCATATATTTT
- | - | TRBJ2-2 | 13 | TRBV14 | CASSQGAAGELFF | TGTGCCAGCAGCCAAGGGGCGGCCGGGGAGCTGTTTTTT
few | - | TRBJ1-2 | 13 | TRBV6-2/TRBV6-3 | CASSPTPRYGYTF | TGTGCCAGCAGTCCCACCCCCAGGTATGGCTACACCTTC
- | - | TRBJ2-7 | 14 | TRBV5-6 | CASSFEYSSYEQYF | TGTGCCAGCAGCTTTGAGTATAGCTCCTACGAGCAGTACTTC
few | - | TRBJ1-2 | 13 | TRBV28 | CASSRKPGYGYTF | TGTGCCAGCAGTCGGAAACCCGGCTATGGCTACACCTTC
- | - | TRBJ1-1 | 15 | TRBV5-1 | CASSFQGRDITEAFF | TGCGCCAGCAGCTTCCAGGGAAGGGACATCACTGAAGCTTTCTTT
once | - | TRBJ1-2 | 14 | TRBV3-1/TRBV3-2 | CASSLLGLDYGYTF | TGTGCCAGCAGCCTATTGGGTCTCGACTATGGCTACACCTTC
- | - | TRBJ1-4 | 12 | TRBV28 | CASSFFGQAVFF | TGTGCCAGCAGTTTTTTCGGCCAGGCCGTGTTTTTT
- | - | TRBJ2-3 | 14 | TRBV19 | CASSIRRSTDTQYF | TGTGCCAGCTCCATTCGGAGATCCACAGATACGCAGTATTTT
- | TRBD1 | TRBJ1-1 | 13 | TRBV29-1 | CSVPGQGSAEAFF | TGCAGCGTCCCGGGACAGGGAAGCGCTGAAGCTTTCTTT
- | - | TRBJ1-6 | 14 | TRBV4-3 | CASSQRTENSPLHF | TGCGCCAGCAGCCAAAGGACAGAGAATTCACCCCTCCACTTT
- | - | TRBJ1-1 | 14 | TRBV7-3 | CASSLGSANTEAFF | TGTGCCAGCAGCTTAGGGTCGGCGAACACTGAAGCTTTCTTT
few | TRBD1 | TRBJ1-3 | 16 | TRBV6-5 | CASSYGDSRPGNTIYF | TGTGCCAGCAGTTACGGGGACAGTCGGCCTGGAAACACCATATATTTT
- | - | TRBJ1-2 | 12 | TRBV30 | CAWRPTASGYTF | TGTGCCTGGAGACCCACAGCTAGTGGCTACACCTTC
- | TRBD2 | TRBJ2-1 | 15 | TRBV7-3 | CASSSTSGTYNEQFF | TGTGCCAGCAGCTCGACTAGCGGGACCTACAATGAGCAGTTCTTC
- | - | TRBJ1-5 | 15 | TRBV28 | CASSTPGRENQPQHF | TGTGCCAGCAGTACCCCGGGGAGGGAAAATCAGCCCCAGCATTTT
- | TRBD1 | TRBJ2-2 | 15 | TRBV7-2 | CASSWGTGGTGELFF | TGTGCCAGCAGCTGGGGGACAGGGGGAACCGGGGAGCTGTTTTTT